This is a list of T cell receptor beta chains from one sample in a study of blood T cell repertoires in COVID-19. The table came from immunoSEQ multiplex PCR; TCRdb's copy has only in-frame clones and leaves some out. The table includes about 83,000 clones, 90% detected once. Input material: peripheral blood. The receptors come from a woman older than 75 with active or convalescent COVID-19. Both conserved end residues are part of each CDR3.

j_call,v_call,cdr3_aa
TRBJ1-2,TRBV30,CAWSRQGYGYTF
TRBJ2-7,TRBV9,CATPPGQGSYEQYF
TRBJ2-7,TRBV28,CASSLTSGGEQYF
TRBJ2-7,TRBV5-1,CASSFSWVSSYEQYF
TRBJ2-1,TRBV7-2,CASSPHSGSYNEQFF
TRBJ2-2,TRBV19,CASSIATGRAGELFF
TRBJ1-1,TRBV30,CAWSLPTGRSTEAFF
TRBJ1-2,TRBV2,CASSEGGTNYGYTF
TRBJ2-1,TRBV3-1/TRBV3-2,CASSPQGPTYNEQFF
TRBJ2-7,TRBV11-2,CASSYAGGLADEQYF
TRBJ2-7,TRBV5-1,CASSLTGGEVRRYF
TRBJ1-2,TRBV10-3,CAIRGREVYGYTF
TRBJ1-5,TRBV9,CASSPSLGQPGNQPQHF
TRBJ2-7,TRBV9,CASSWSQGPSEQYF
TRBJ2-7,TRBV6-6,CASIGLAGAYEQYF
TRBJ1-2,TRBV25-1,CASSEWEQGSLYGYTF
TRBJ1-2,TRBV7-9,CASSLGPDLGYTF
TRBJ1-2,TRBV10-2,CASRGQGYGYTF
TRBJ1-4,TRBV3-1/TRBV3-2,CASSLNRATNEKLFF
TRBJ1-1,TRBV28,CASRATGAVTEAFF
TRBJ1-2,TRBV29-1,CSATQDLLGGYTF
TRBJ2-1,TRBV4-2,CASSQTSGLHSYNEQFF
TRBJ2-1,TRBV6-2/TRBV6-3,CASSHSDEQFF
TRBJ2-2,TRBV6-4,CASSLLTGTGELFF
TRBJ2-3,TRBV28,CASSNSGGGTSGFLYTQYF
TRBJ2-7,TRBV7-9,CASRAIAYRGHEQYF
TRBJ2-3,TRBV15,CATRGRTSGGSTDTQYF
TRBJ2-5,TRBV5-8,CASSLIVPGSGETQYF
TRBJ1-6,TRBV7-9,CASSYAGFSPLHF
TRBJ1-2,TRBV27,CASSPFDGVSYGYTF
TRBJ1-2,TRBV19,CASSQTGRANYGYTF
TRBJ1-5,TRBV18,CASSPNRGEPQHF
TRBJ2-2,TRBV7-2,CASSLVGEVTGELFF
TRBJ1-2,TRBV6-6,CASSYPGGMYGYTF
TRBJ1-5,TRBV6-2/TRBV6-3,CASSKRPTLGGIPRHQPQHF
TRBJ2-7,TRBV10-3,CATSRDIAYEQYF
TRBJ2-7,TRBV6-2/TRBV6-3,CASSPGQVLNEQYF
TRBJ2-5,TRBV11-1,CASGTGKETQYF
TRBJ2-3,TRBV5-1,CASSLGGTLATDTQYF
TRBJ2-3,TRBV6-5,CASSGGEVKDTQYF
TRBJ1-2,TRBV3-1/TRBV3-2,CASSQGAYGYTF
TRBJ2-5,TRBV5-1,CASRPPGGVETQYF
TRBJ2-2,TRBV7-3,CASSPQGNTGELFF
TRBJ1-2,TRBV9,CASSSAGGEGYFYGYTF
TRBJ2-1,TRBV6-2/TRBV6-3,CASSYHGQGPYEQFF
TRBJ1-4,TRBV6-5,CASRGGGRASEKLFF
TRBJ2-7,TRBV12-3/TRBV12-4,CASSGQGAYEQYF
TRBJ1-2,TRBV5-1,CASSFLDSGTYGYTF
TRBJ2-4,TRBV2,CASSEGTSGLGNIQYF
TRBJ2-7,TRBV3-1/TRBV3-2,CASSHRGYEQYF